This TCR beta chain was sequenced during a study of T cells in Graves' hyperthyroidism and ophthalmopathy. Study-wide context: Peripheral blood specimens were obtained at initial diagnosis, prior to any treatment.

Overall study findings and caveats: Separation of ophthalmopathy from stable hyperthyroidism was achieved by a 13 V-J model.

This clonotype came up many times. Its antigen is not known. Amplification of TCR beta CDR3 regions was performed using RNA transcripts as template. The TCR CDR3 was amplified in a first-round RT-PCR using the HTBI primer set. TCRdb independently ran MiXCR on the multiplex PCR reads; one entry per CDR3 protein. The repertoire holds about 400,000 distinct CDR3 sequences, with over 12% as singletons. Trimming cost V 2 bases and J 1 base, with 9 bases left between them. The CDR3 loop spans 14 amino acids. CDR1 MGHRA and CDR2 YSYEKL come from the germline V gene. The material sequenced was blood. This receptor was identified in a man between 50 and 59 years old with Graves' ophthalmopathy. V usage is TRBV4-1 and J usage is TRBJ2-7, with D possibly being TRBD1 (5 bases). The CDR3 DNA is TGCGCCAGCAGCCAACAAGACAGATCCTACGAGCAGTACTTC. It codes for CASSQQDRSYEQYF.